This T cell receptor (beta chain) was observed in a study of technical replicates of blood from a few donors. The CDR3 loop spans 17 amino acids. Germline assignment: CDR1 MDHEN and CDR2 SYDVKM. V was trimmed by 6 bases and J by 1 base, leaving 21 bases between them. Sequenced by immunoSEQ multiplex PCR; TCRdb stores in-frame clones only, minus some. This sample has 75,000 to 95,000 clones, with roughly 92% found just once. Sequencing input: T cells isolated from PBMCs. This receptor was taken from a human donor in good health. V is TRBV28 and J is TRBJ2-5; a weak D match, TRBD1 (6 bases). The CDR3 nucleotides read TGTGCCAGCAGATCAATTGGGACACCCCTTTCCCAAGAGACCCAGTACTTC. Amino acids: CASRSIGTPLSQETQYF. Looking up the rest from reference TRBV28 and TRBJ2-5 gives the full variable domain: DVKVTQSSRYLVKRTGEKVFLECVQDMDHENMFWYRQDPGLGLRLIYFSYDVKMKEKGDIPEGYSVSREKKERFSLILESASTNQTSMYLCASRSIGTPLSQETQYFGPGTRLLVL.